The entry below describes one TCR beta chain. Libraries were prepared by immunoSEQ multiplex PCR; TCRdb keeps only in-frame clonotypes and omits some of them. The data contain over a million clones, 98% to 99% of them singletons. This sample is part of a study of shared clonotypes between healthy human individuals. Free of recent acute infections or vaccinations, the donors were healthy HIV-negative adults. This receptor was identified in a man aged 25 to 40 in good health. Sequencing input: naive CD4+ T cells sorted from blood. Documented subset: CD45RA+ positively selected.

As DNA, the CDR3 is TGTGCCAGCTCTCAAGTCGGCACTGAAGCTTTCTTT. Translated, it gives CASSQVGTEAFF. This chain connects TRBV18 to TRBJ1-1; D remains unclear. The germline CDR1 and CDR2 sequences are KGHSH and LQKENI. This CDR3 has 12 amino acids. The V end lost 6 bases, the J end lost 4 bases, and 9 bases lay between the germline ends. Based on the CDR3 plus reference TRBV18 and TRBJ1-1, the full variable domain is NAGVMQNPRHLVRRRGQEARLRCSPMKGHSHVYWYRQLPEEGLKFMVYLQKENIIDESGMPKERFSAEFPKEGPSILRIQQVVRGDSAAYFCASSQVGTEAFFGQGTRLTVV.